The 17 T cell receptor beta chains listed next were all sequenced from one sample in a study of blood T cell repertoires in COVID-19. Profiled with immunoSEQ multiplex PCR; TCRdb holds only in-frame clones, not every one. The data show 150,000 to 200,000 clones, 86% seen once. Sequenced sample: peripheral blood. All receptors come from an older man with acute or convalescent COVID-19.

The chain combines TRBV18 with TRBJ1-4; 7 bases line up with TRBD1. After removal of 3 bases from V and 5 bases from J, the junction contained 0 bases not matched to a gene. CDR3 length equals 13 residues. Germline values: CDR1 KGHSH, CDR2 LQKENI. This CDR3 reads CASSPGQNEKLFF. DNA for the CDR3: TGTGCCAGCTCACCGGGACAGAATGAAAAACTGTTTTTT. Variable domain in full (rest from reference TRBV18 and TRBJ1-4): NAGVMQNPRHLVRRRGQEARLRCSPMKGHSHVYWYRQLPEEGLKFMVYLQKENIIDESGMPKERFSAEFPKEGPSILRIQQVVRGDSAAYFCASSPGQNEKLFFGSGTQLSVL.

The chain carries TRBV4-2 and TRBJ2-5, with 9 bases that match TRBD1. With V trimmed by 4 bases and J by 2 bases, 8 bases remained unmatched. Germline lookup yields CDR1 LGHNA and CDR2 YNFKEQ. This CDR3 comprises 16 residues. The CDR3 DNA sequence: TGTGCCAGCAGCCTCCGGACCGGGACAGGGCAAGAGACCCAGTACTTC. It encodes CASSLRTGTGQETQYF.

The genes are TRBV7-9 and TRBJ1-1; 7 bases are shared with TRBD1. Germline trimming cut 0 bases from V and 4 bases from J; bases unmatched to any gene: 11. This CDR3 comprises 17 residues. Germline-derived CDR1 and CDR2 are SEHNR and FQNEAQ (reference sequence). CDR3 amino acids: CASSLASKGARFTEAFF. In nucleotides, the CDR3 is TGTGCCAGCAGCTTAGCGTCGAAGGGGGCGCGTTTCACTGAAGCTTTCTTT.

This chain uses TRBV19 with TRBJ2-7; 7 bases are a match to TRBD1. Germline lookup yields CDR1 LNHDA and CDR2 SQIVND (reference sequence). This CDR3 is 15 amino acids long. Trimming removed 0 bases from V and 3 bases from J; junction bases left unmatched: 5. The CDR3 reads CASSIDRDRVYEQYF. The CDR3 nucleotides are TGTGCCAGTAGTATAGATCGGGACAGAGTCTACGAGCAGTACTTC.

The CDR3 is CASSVWSGTGRAKLFF. CDR3 DNA sequence: TGTGCCAGCAGTGTCTGGTCCGGGACAGGGCGCGCAAAACTGTTTTTT. The gene calls are TRBV6-1 and TRBJ1-4, with 9 bases matching TRBD1. Germline CDR1 and CDR2: MNHNS and SASEGT. V gave up 4 bases and J gave up 10 bases; unmatched junction bases: 13. The length of the CDR3 is 16 residues.

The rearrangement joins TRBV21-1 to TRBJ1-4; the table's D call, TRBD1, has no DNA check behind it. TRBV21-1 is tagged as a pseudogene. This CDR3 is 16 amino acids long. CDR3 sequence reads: CASSASGRTANEKLFF. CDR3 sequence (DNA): TGTGCCAGCAGCGCGTCCGGCAGGACAGCTAATGAAAAACTGTTTTTT.

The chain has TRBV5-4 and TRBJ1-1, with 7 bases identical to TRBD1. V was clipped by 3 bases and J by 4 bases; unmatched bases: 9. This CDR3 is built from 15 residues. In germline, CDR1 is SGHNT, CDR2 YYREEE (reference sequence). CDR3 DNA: TGTGCCAGCAGCTCGCAGGGGGTCCTTGTCACTGAAGCTTTCTTT. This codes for CASSSQGVLVTEAFF.

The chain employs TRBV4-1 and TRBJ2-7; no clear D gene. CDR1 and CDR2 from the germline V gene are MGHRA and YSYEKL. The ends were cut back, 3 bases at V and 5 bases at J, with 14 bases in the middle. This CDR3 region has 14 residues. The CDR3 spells CASSHSQTVHEQYF. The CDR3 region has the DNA TGCGCCAGCAGCCATTCACAGACCGTCCACGAGCAGTACTTC.

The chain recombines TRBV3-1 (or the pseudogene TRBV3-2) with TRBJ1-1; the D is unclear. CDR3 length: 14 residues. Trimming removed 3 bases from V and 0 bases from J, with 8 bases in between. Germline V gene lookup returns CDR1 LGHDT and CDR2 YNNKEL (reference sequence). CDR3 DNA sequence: TGTGCCAGCAGCCAGAGGGCGCTGAACACTGAAGCTTTCTTT. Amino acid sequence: CASSQRALNTEAFF.

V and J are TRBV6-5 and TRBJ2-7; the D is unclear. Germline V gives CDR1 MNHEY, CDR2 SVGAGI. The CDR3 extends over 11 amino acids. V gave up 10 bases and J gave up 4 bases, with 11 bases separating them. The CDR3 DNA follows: TGTGCCACCTCGACCAGGTACGAGCAGTACTTC. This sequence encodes CATSTRYEQYF.

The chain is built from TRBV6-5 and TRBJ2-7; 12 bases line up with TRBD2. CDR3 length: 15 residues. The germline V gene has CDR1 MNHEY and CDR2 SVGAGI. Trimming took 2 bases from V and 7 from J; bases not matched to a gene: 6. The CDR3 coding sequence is TGTGCCAGCAGTTACACCGGACTAGCGGGGTTAGAGCAGTACTTC. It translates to CASSYTGLAGLEQYF.

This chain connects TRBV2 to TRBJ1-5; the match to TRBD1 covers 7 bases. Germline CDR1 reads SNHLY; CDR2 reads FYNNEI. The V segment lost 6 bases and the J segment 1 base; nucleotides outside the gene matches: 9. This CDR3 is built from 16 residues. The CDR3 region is CASRSTGPGSNQPQHF. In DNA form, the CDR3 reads TGTGCCAGCAGATCGACAGGGCCGGGCAGCAATCAGCCCCAGCATTTT.

The CDR3 sequence: CASSSARNRDLGGYTF. The CDR3 bases are TGTGCCAGCAGTTCTGCGAGAAACAGGGATCTGGGTGGCTACACCTTC. V is TRBV6-5 and J is TRBJ1-2; D possibly corresponds to TRBD1 (6 bases). The V gene's germline CDR1 is MNHEY and CDR2 SVGAGI. The ends were cut back, 4 bases at V and 7 bases at J, with 22 bases in the middle. CDR3 length: 16 residues.

The CDR3 is CASSKRDRSRWYCGYTF. In DNA form, the CDR3 reads TGTGCCAGCAGCAAAAGGGACAGGTCCCGGTGGTATTGTGGCTACACCTTC. This chain uses TRBV21-1 with TRBJ1-2; the D call in the table, TRBD1, was not verified against the DNA. TRBV21-1 is a listed pseudogene. This CDR3 comprises 17 residues.

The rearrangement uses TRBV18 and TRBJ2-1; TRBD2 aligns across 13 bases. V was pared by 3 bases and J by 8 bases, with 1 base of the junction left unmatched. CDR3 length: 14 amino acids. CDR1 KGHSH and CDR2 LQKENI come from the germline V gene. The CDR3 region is CASSPTSGRHEQFF. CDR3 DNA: TGTGCCAGCTCACCGACTAGCGGGAGGCATGAGCAGTTCTTC.

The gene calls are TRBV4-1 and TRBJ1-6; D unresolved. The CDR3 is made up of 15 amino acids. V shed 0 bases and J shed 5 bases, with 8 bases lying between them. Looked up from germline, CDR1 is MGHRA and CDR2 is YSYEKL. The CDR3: CASSQDAQNNSPLHF. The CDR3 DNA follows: TGCGCCAGCAGCCAAGACGCACAGAATAATTCACCCCTCCACTTT.

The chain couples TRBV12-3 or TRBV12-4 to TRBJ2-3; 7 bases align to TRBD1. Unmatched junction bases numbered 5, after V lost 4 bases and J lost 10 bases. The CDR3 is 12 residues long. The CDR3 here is CASSSRGPAQYF. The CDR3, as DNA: TGTGCCAGCAGTTCGAGGGGGCCAGCGCAGTATTTT.